Listed below are T cell receptor beta chains from one sample, sequenced in a study of blood T cell repertoires in COVID-19. Sequencing was performed with immunoSEQ multiplex PCR; in TCRdb, only in-frame clones are kept and a portion is missing. This sample has 150,000 to 200,000 clones, with less than 90% found just once. Sequencing was done on a sample of PBMCs or T cells enriched from blood (not recorded which). The receptors shown here come from a woman aged 45-65 years who had recovered from COVID-19. Each CDR3 is given with its conserved first and last residue. D genes are given only for firm matches. Only some rows state a clone size, as once, few, many or a class for expanded clones.

TRBJ1-5 | . | . | TRBV27 | TGTGCCAGCAGCTCCCTTAGCAATCAGCCCCAGCATTTT | CASSSLSNQPQHF
TRBJ2-7 | . | . | TRBV5-1 | TGCGCCAGCAGCCGCACAAACCTGGACGAGCAGTACTTC | CASSRTNLDEQYF
TRBJ2-5 | . | TRBD1 | TRBV6-6 | TGTGCCAGCACCCAACAGGGGGTTGGAGAGACCCAGTACTTC | CASTQQGVGETQYF
TRBJ2-5 | . | TRBD1 | TRBV15 | TGTGCCACCAGCAGAGCTTCAGGACAGGGCGAGACCCAGTACTTC | CATSRASGQGETQYF
TRBJ1-5 | . | . | TRBV12-3/TRBV12-4 | TGTGCCAGCAGTCTACGGGAAAATCAGCCCCAGCATTTT | CASSLRENQPQHF
TRBJ2-3 | . | TRBD1 | TRBV14 | TGTGCCAGCAGCCCACTACAGGGGGCAGGGGATACGCAGTATTTT | CASSPLQGAGDTQYF
TRBJ2-1 | . | TRBD1 | TRBV6-6 | TGTGCCAGCAGTTTCGGGACAGTCGACAATGAGCAGTTCTTC | CASSFGTVDNEQFF
TRBJ2-7 | . | TRBD1 | TRBV7-9 | TGTGCCAGCAGCGAAGACAGGGGGCTCTCTTACGAGCAGTACTTC | CASSEDRGLSYEQYF
TRBJ2-2 | once | TRBD1 | TRBV28 | TGTGCCAGCAGTGGACAGGGCATCACCGGGGAGCTGTTTTTT | CASSGQGITGELFF
TRBJ1-2 | . | . | TRBV5-6 | TGTGCCAGCAGCTTAAATACCGCAGGGTTTTGGGGTGGCTACACCTTC | CASSLNTAGFWGGYTF
TRBJ2-1 | . | TRBD2 | TRBV24-1 | TGTGCCACCAGTGTCAGGACTAGCGGGCAGGGTGAGCAGTTCTTC | CATSVRTSGQGEQFF
TRBJ2-7 | . | TRBD1 | TRBV29-1 | TGCAGCGTGGACAGGGGGCGAGACGAGCAGTACTTC | CSVDRGRDEQYF
TRBJ1-2 | once | TRBD1 | TRBV3-1/TRBV3-2 | TGTGCCAGCAGCCGGGGGACAGGTTTTGGTCTGGGTGGCTACACCTTC | CASSRGTGFGLGGYTF
TRBJ1-2 | . | TRBD1 | TRBV24-1 | TGTGCCACCAGTGATTTGATGGGACAGGGGGCGCGTATGGCAGACGAAAGTAGAGGGTATGGCTACACCTTC | CATSDLMGQGARMADESRGYGYTF
TRBJ1-5 | once | . | TRBV5-1 | TGCGCCAGCAGCTTGGATGCGCGCAATCAGCCCCAGCATTTT | CASSLDARNQPQHF
TRBJ2-7 | few | . | TRBV6-5 | TGTGCCAGCAGTTACTCTCTACCTCCCTACGAGCAGTACTTC | CASSYSLPPYEQYF
TRBJ1-6 | once | . | TRBV25-1 | TGTGCCAGCAGTAGGGAGGGCCCGGGGAATTCACCCCTCCACTTT | CASSREGPGNSPLHF
TRBJ2-2 | . | . | TRBV18 | TGTGCCAGCTCAGATCTACCAGGGTCACTGACCAACACCGGGGAGCTGTTTTTT | CASSDLPGSLTNTGELFF
TRBJ2-7 | once | TRBD2 | TRBV11-3 | TGTGCCAGCAGTCCCTGGGATGACAGGGTGACTAGCGGGACCGCTGACGAGCAGTACTTC | CASSPWDDRVTSGTADEQYF
TRBJ1-2 | . | . | TRBV6-2/TRBV6-3 | TGTGCCAGCAGTTACTCTAGCGCGAGGGAAGGGTATGGCTACACCTTC | CASSYSSAREGYGYTF
TRBJ2-1 | . | TRBD1 | TRBV2 | TGTGCCAGCAGCCCTGGACAGGGAAAGACTGGGCCCTACAATGAGCAGTTCTTC | CASSPGQGKTGPYNEQFF
TRBJ2-1 | . | TRBD2 | TRBV11-3 | TGTGCCAGCAGCGCAGGGGCTAGCGGGAGGTTCTCCTACAATGAGCAGTTCTTC | CASSAGASGRFSYNEQFF
TRBJ2-2 | . | . | TRBV2 | TGTGCCAGCAGCGCTGCTAGCATCGGGGCCGGGGAGCTGTTTTTT | CASSAASIGAGELFF
TRBJ1-5 | . | . | TRBV5-5 | TGTGCCAGCAGCTTGAGGCAGGACAATCAGCCCCAGCATTTT | CASSLRQDNQPQHF
TRBJ2-1 | . | TRBD2 | TRBV15 | TGTGCCACCAGCAGAGAGACTAGCGGGTCCTACAATGAGCAGTTCTTC | CATSRETSGSYNEQFF